This T cell receptor beta chain was obtained from a study of human T cells and chemical hapten exposure. Details on this clonotype: Because the CDR3 is missing its conserved closing phenylalanine or tryptophan, this is likely a read error. The DNA is left out, because the CDR3 cannot be placed on it with certainty; the CDR3 is given as TCRdb lists it.

CDR1 is SGDLS, CDR2 YYNGEE, per germline. Both ends counted, the CDR3 spans 9 residues. TCRdb reprocessed the RACE reads via MiXCR and lists one record per CDR3 protein. The data show about 140,000 distinct CDR3 sequences, approximately 12% seen once. Time point of the sample: patch test 2, 6 weeks after DPC sensitization. Treatment reported: therapeutic diphenylcyclopropenone sensitization with weekly scalp DPC. The source of this sequence is a woman between 45 and 65 years old with alopecia areata. Some clones in this sample may be carry-over from other donors' samples. Specimen: whole blood, collected in connection with sensitization to the hapten diphenylcyclopropenone (DPC). The gene calls are TRBV9 and TRBJ2-4; TRBD1, the table's D call, was not compared with the DNA. Here the CDR3 reads CASSPGGGV.